This T cell receptor beta chain was recovered during a study of cytomegalovirus exposure and HLA in healthy donors. The length of the CDR3 is 14 residues. Germline V gene lookup returns CDR1 SGHTA and CDR2 FQGNSA. The ends were cut back, 5 bases at V and 0 bases at J, with 8 bases in the middle. The PCR was carried out with 60 Vbeta primers and 13 Jbeta primers. Here immunoSEQ multiplex PCR was the method, and the copy in TCRdb shows in-frame clones only, minus some. This repertoire includes roughly 100,000 clones. Details on this clone: Its cognate antigen is unknown.

The study's findings and limits: Most of the CMV-associated TCR beta chains (in a later analysis) appeared to be HLA-restricted. Roughly uniform sequencing depth across donors was assumed, possibly incorrectly. Researchers had no immune exposure information except CMV serostatus available.

This chain links TRBV7-2 with TRBJ1-5; D is possibly TRBD1 (5 bases). The sequence derives from a man in his forties or fifties in good health and CMV-seronegative. Sequencing was carried out using PBMCs. CDR3 amino acids: CASSRGGSNQPQHF. DNA for the CDR3: TGTGCCAGCAGCAGGGGCGGTAGCAATCAGCCCCAGCATTTT.